Presented here are 21 T cell receptor beta chains from one specimen sequenced in a study of CD8+ T cells in alopecia areata. Reverse transcription of extracted RNA yielded cDNA, which provided the sequencing template. The protocol was immunoSEQ multiplex PCR, while the TCRdb copy is restricted to in-frame clones and leaves out a portion. Among about 150,000 clones, less than 65% were seen once, and the ten largest hold 36%. Input material: CD8+ T cells sorted from blood. These receptors all come from a human donor in good health.

The chain is built from TRBV13 and TRBJ2-7; D is possibly TRBD2 (6 bases). Trimming took 1 base from V and 12 from J, leaving 16 bases between them. CDR1 is PRHDT and CDR2 is FYEKMQ in the germline V gene (reference sequence). The CDR3 contains 13 residues. Here the CDR3 reads CASSLERLGLRYF. In DNA, the CDR3 is TGTGCCAGCAGCTTAGAGAGACTAGGTCTTCGGTACTTC.

This clone was seen a few times. The V and J genes are TRBV29-1 and TRBJ1-2; D not resolved. The V gene's germline CDR1 is SQVTM and CDR2 ANQGSEA. The V and J ends lost 4 bases and 0 bases respectively, with 3 bases between them. The CDR3 loop spans 11 amino acids. The CDR3 loop reads CSVGSNYGYTF. For the CDR3, the DNA is TGCAGCGTTGGTTCTAACTATGGCTACACCTTC.

CDR3 in amino acids: CAWISEPGGTEAFF. CDR3 nucleotide sequence: TGTGCCTGGATTTCTGAACCGGGGGGCACTGAAGCTTTCTTT. V is TRBV30 and J is TRBJ1-1, with D perhaps TRBD1 (5 bases). Trimming left V 4 bases short and J 4 bases short, with 16 bases between. The CDR3 loop spans 14 amino acids. Germline V CDR1 and CDR2: GTSNPN, SVGIG (reference sequence).

The rearrangement links TRBV5-1 to TRBJ2-1; weak D call: TRBD1 (7 bases). CDR1 and CDR2 from the germline V gene are SGHRS and YFSETQ. With 4 bases removed from V and 0 bases from J, the gap between germline ends came to 11 bases. CDR3 length: 15 residues. DNA for the CDR3: TGCGCCAGCAGCACTCAGGGGGGCTCCTACAATGAGCAGTTCTTC. This encodes CASSTQGGSYNEQFF.

This chain joins TRBV2 and TRBJ2-7, with D perhaps matching TRBD2 (6 bases). The V gene's germline CDR1 is SNHLY and CDR2 FYNNEI. Trimming cost V 8 bases and J 4 bases, with 9 bases left between them. The CDR3 sequence is 11 residues long. CDR3 protein: CASRREYEQYF. The CDR3 region has the DNA TGTGCCAGCCGCCGGGAGTACGAGCAGTACTTC.

The chain joins TRBV2 to TRBJ2-3, with 8 bases lining up with TRBD2. CDR1 and CDR2 from the germline V gene are SNHLY and FYNNEI. This CDR3 spans 15 amino acids. V shed 3 bases and J 1 base; nucleotides not matched to a gene: 3. The CDR3 DNA follows: TGTGCCAGCAGTGACGCGGGAGGCCGCACAGATACGCAGTATTTT. It specifies CASSDAGGRTDTQYF.

This clone appeared a few times. This chain links TRBV30 with TRBJ2-7; D possibly corresponds to TRBD2 (5 bases). The length of the CDR3 is 12 residues. V shed 2 bases and J shed 6 bases, with 11 bases lying between them. Germline CDR1 GTSNPN, CDR2 SVGIG (reference sequence). CDR3 in amino acids: CAWSPSRGEQYF. The CDR3 DNA sequence: TGTGCCTGGAGTCCTAGCCGGGGCGAGCAGTACTTC.

V is TRBV6-6 and J is TRBJ2-5; D remains ambiguous. Germline V lookup: CDR1 MNHNY, CDR2 SVGAGI (reference sequence). V was shortened by 1 base and J by 0 bases, with 6 bases between the two germline ends. This CDR3 has 14 amino acids. The CDR3 loop reads CASSYLGNQETQYF. Written as DNA, the CDR3 is TGTGCCAGCAGTTACTTAGGGAACCAAGAGACCCAGTACTTC.

This clone has just a few counts. CDR3 DNA sequence: TGCAGCGTTGAGAACAGGGTAGGGGACGAGCAGTACTTC. Its protein product is CSVENRVGDEQYF. The chain carries TRBV29-1 and TRBJ2-7; perhaps TRBD1 as D (6 bases). V was shortened by 3 bases and J by 5 bases, with 14 bases between the two germline ends. The CDR3 has 13 amino acids. The germline V gene encodes CDR1 SQVTM and CDR2 ANQGSEA.

The chain uses TRBV29-1 and TRBJ2-5, with D possibly being TRBD2 (5 bases). CDR1 and CDR2 (germline): SQVTM, ANQGSEA. The CDR3 runs 13 residues. Trimming removed 2 bases from V and 10 bases from J, with 17 bases in between. The CDR3 DNA reads as TGCAGCGTTGAATCGGGATGGGAAGGAAACCAGTACTTC. It translates to CSVESGWEGNQYF.

This clone came up a few times. One junction end disagrees with the germline gene, perhaps due to a read error. The V and J genes are TRBV29-1 and TRBJ2-1, with 7 bases aligning to TRBD1. This CDR3 contains 14 residues. The germline V gene encodes CDR1 SQVTM and CDR2 ANQGSEA. The CDR3 sequence is CSVDRQGPYSEQFF. CDR3 nucleotides: TGCAGCGTGGACAGGCAGGGTCCCTACAGTGAGCAGTTCTTC.

This rearrangement joins TRBV6-1 to TRBJ2-3, with 8 bases fitting TRBD2. J was trimmed by 6 bases and V by 1 base; bases with no gene match: 12. Germline loops: CDR1 MNHNS, CDR2 SASEGT. The CDR3 is made up of 17 amino acids. This CDR3 is CASSEVPSGSGIDTQYF. CDR3 coding DNA: TGTGCCAGCAGTGAAGTCCCCAGCGGGAGCGGGATCGATACGCAGTATTTT.

The rearrangement links TRBV7-6 to TRBJ1-3; D is ambiguous. The CDR3 runs to 13 residues. Germline V gives CDR1 SGHVS, CDR2 FNYEAQ. With 5 bases removed from V and 0 bases from J, the gap between germline ends came to 5 bases. The CDR3, as DNA: TGTGCCAGCAGCGCAGACTCTGGAAACACCATATATTTT. Its translation: CASSADSGNTIYF.

This sequence joins TRBV7-3 and TRBJ1-1; a weak D match, TRBD1 (5 bases). V shed 2 bases and J shed 5 bases, with 9 bases lying between them. Germline V gene data show CDR1 as SGHTA and CDR2 as FQGTGA. The CDR3 loop spans 13 amino acids. The chain's CDR3 is CASSLFGGTEAFF. In DNA, the CDR3 is TGTGCCAGCAGCTTATTCGGGGGTACTGAAGCTTTCTTT. The whole variable domain, filled in from reference TRBV7-3 and TRBJ1-1, reads GAGVSQTPSNKVTEKGKYVELRCDPISGHTALYWYRQSLGQGPEFLIYFQGTGAADDSGLPNDRFFAVRPEGSVSTLKIQRTERGDSAVYLCASSLFGGTEAFFGQGTRLTVV.

This chain links TRBV27 with TRBJ1-5; 7 bases agree with TRBD1. The CDR3 extends over 17 amino acids. With V trimmed by 6 bases and J by 0 bases, 11 bases remained unmatched. Germline V gives CDR1 MNHEY, CDR2 SMNVEV (reference sequence). For the CDR3, the DNA is TGTGCCAGCAGCGCGCGGACAGGCACAAATAGCAATCAGCCCCAGCATTTT. Translated, it gives CASSARTGTNSNQPQHF.

The chain is built from TRBV27 and TRBJ2-7, with unresolved D. Trimming removed 8 bases from V and 0 bases from J, with 11 bases in between. Germline CDR1 is MNHEY and CDR2 is SMNVEV (reference sequence). This CDR3 is built from 13 residues. CDR3 sequence: CASGVLSSYEQYF. In DNA, the CDR3 is TGTGCCAGCGGGGTTCTGAGCTCCTACGAGCAGTACTTC.

The V and J genes are TRBV14 and TRBJ1-1; D is perhaps TRBD1 (5 bases). Trimming took off 2 bases at V and 4 bases at J, with 8 bases between the two ends. Germline V gene lookup returns CDR1 SGHDN and CDR2 FVKESK. This CDR3 contains 13 residues. The CDR3 protein is CASSQQGTTEAFF. CDR3 nucleotides: TGTGCCAGCAGCCAACAGGGAACCACTGAAGCTTTCTTT.

The rearrangement joins TRBV2 to TRBJ2-7; D ambiguous. The ends were cut back, 3 bases at V and 1 base at J, with 10 bases in the middle. The CDR3 loop spans 14 amino acids. Germline V lookup: CDR1 SNHLY, CDR2 FYNNEI. The CDR3 sequence is CASSDGTASYEQYF. The DNA of the CDR3 is TGTGCCAGCAGTGACGGCACAGCTTCCTACGAGCAGTACTTC.

This clone was seen only once. J is TRBJ2-7 and V is TRBV5-1; D is possibly TRBD2 (6 bases). V shed 0 bases and J shed 4 bases, with 11 bases lying between them. Germline V gene sequence: CDR1 SGHRS, CDR2 YFSETQ. The CDR3 spans 14 residues. This chain's CDR3 is CASSLVSGGYEQYF. CDR3 nucleotide sequence: TGCGCCAGCAGCTTGGTCTCCGGGGGATACGAGCAGTACTTC.

The J gene is TRBJ2-7, the V gene TRBV27; D unclear. The ends were cut back, 4 bases at V and 4 bases at J, with 11 bases in the middle. Per germline, CDR1 MNHEY and CDR2 SMNVEV (reference sequence). The CDR3 has 13 amino acids. CDR3 in DNA: TGTGCCAGCAGTTCACAGCGACCTTACGAGCAGTACTTC. Translation: CASSSQRPYEQYF.

The V and J genes are TRBV29-1 and TRBJ2-2; D gene unclear. Trimming shortened V by 8 bases and J by 5 bases, and 12 bases separated the two germline ends. The germline CDR1 and CDR2 sequences are SQVTM and ANQGSEA. This CDR3 comprises 12 residues. In nucleotides, the CDR3 is TGCAGCTCCATTGGTCTAACCGGGGAGCTGTTTTTT. Translated, it gives CSSIGLTGELFF.